This is a list of T cell receptor beta chains from one sample in a study of blood T cell repertoires in COVID-19. Sequencing used immunoSEQ multiplex PCR; TCRdb keeps in-frame clones, though not all of them. Altogether around 68,000 clones are present, around 85% being singletons, with the ten largest covering about 10%. The source material was peripheral blood. All receptors derive from a woman in her forties or fifties with acute or convalescent COVID-19. Both conserved end residues are part of each CDR3. The D gene is left open where the match is weak. Clone size is shown for a subset of rows, as once, few, many or a class of expanded clone.

CDR3nt: TGCAGTGCCGGAACAGGGGACGAGCAGTACTTC
CDR3aa: CSAGTGDEQYF
v_gene: TRBV20-1
abundance: NA
j_gene: TRBJ2-7
d_gene: TRBD1

CDR3nt: TGTGCCTGGAGCCTCATGGGCACCAGTGGGGCCAACGTCCTGACTTTC
CDR3aa: CAWSLMGTSGANVLTF
v_gene: TRBV30
abundance: few
j_gene: TRBJ2-6
d_gene: NA

CDR3nt: TGTGCCGGGCGGGACCTTAATAATTCACCCCTCCACTTT
CDR3aa: CAGRDLNNSPLHF
v_gene: TRBV30
abundance: NA
j_gene: TRBJ1-6
d_gene: NA

CDR3nt: TGCGCCAGCAGCTTCGGGTCACAGAACACTGAAGCTTTCTTT
CDR3aa: CASSFGSQNTEAFF
v_gene: TRBV5-1
abundance: NA
j_gene: TRBJ1-1
d_gene: NA

CDR3nt: TGTGCCAGTAGTATAATACCGGGACTAGCGGGAGGTTTCTACAATGAGCAGTTCTTC
CDR3aa: CASSIIPGLAGGFYNEQFF
v_gene: TRBV19
abundance: NA
j_gene: TRBJ2-1
d_gene: TRBD2

CDR3nt: TGTGCCAGTAGTATTGGACAGGGGGCATTCTACGAGCAGTACTTC
CDR3aa: CASSIGQGAFYEQYF
v_gene: TRBV19
abundance: NA
j_gene: TRBJ2-7
d_gene: TRBD1

CDR3nt: TGTGCCAGCAGTAGCCGGAGCTCCTACAATGAGCAGTTCTTC
CDR3aa: CASSSRSSYNEQFF
v_gene: TRBV6-5
abundance: NA
j_gene: TRBJ2-1
d_gene: NA

CDR3nt: TGTGCCAGCTCGGGACAGTCCTACAATGAGCAGTTCTTC
CDR3aa: CASSGQSYNEQFF
v_gene: TRBV2
abundance: NA
j_gene: TRBJ2-1
d_gene: TRBD1

CDR3nt: TGTGCCAGCAGTGACGGGCAGGGAGGTATTGAGCAGTTCTTC
CDR3aa: CASSDGQGGIEQFF
v_gene: TRBV6-4
abundance: NA
j_gene: TRBJ2-1
d_gene: NA

CDR3nt: TGTGCCAGCAGGGGACAGCCTAGGACCGGGGAGCTGTTTTTT
CDR3aa: CASRGQPRTGELFF
v_gene: TRBV27
abundance: NA
j_gene: TRBJ2-2
d_gene: TRBD1

CDR3nt: TGTGCCAGCAGCCCCTGGCAGGGGATCAATTCACCCCTCCACTTT
CDR3aa: CASSPWQGINSPLHF
v_gene: TRBV7-6
abundance: NA
j_gene: TRBJ1-6
d_gene: NA

CDR3nt: TGTGCCAGCAGCAAAGTGGGTAGGGGGCACGCAGATACGCAGTATTTT
CDR3aa: CASSKVGRGHADTQYF
v_gene: TRBV21-1
abundance: NA
j_gene: TRBJ2-3
d_gene: NA

CDR3nt: TGTGCCAGCAGCTTAAACGGGGGCACAGATACGCAGTATTTT
CDR3aa: CASSLNGGTDTQYF
v_gene: TRBV11-2
abundance: few
j_gene: TRBJ2-3
d_gene: NA

CDR3nt: TGTGCCAGCAGTTACTCGATAGGGACAGGTGGTGGCTACACCTTC
CDR3aa: CASSYSIGTGGGYTF
v_gene: TRBV6-5
abundance: NA
j_gene: TRBJ1-2
d_gene: TRBD1

CDR3nt: TGCAGTGCTCTCGGGGTCAGCGGCTACACCTTC
CDR3aa: CSALGVSGYTF
v_gene: TRBV20-1
abundance: few
j_gene: TRBJ1-2
d_gene: NA

CDR3nt: TGTGCCAGCAGCACGCTCCGGGACATCGGCTACACCTTC
CDR3aa: CASSTLRDIGYTF
v_gene: TRBV7-8
abundance: NA
j_gene: TRBJ1-2
d_gene: NA

CDR3nt: TGTGCCAGCAGTTTGGGGGGAACGAGCGAGCAGTACTTC
CDR3aa: CASSLGGTSEQYF
v_gene: TRBV28
abundance: NA
j_gene: TRBJ2-7
d_gene: NA

CDR3nt: TGTGCCAGCAGCACGGACTGGAGGGTAGAGACCCAGTACTTC
CDR3aa: CASSTDWRVETQYF
v_gene: TRBV11-2
abundance: NA
j_gene: TRBJ2-5
d_gene: NA

CDR3nt: TGTGCCAGTAGTATAGTAGCAAGGGGGAACACTGAAGCTTTCTTT
CDR3aa: CASSIVARGNTEAFF
v_gene: TRBV19
abundance: few
j_gene: TRBJ1-1
d_gene: NA

CDR3nt: TGCGCCAGCAGCGAGAGAGGACTACGGGGAACAGGAAACACCATATATTTT
CDR3aa: CASSERGLRGTGNTIYF
v_gene: TRBV5-1
abundance: NA
j_gene: TRBJ1-3
d_gene: NA

CDR3nt: TGTGCCCGCAGCGGGGGGGGTTTAGAGACCCAGTACTTC
CDR3aa: CARSGGGLETQYF
v_gene: TRBV9
abundance: NA
j_gene: TRBJ2-5
d_gene: TRBD2

CDR3nt: TGTGCCAGCAGCTTCTACAGGGTCGGGGGGACTGAAGCTTTCTTT
CDR3aa: CASSFYRVGGTEAFF
v_gene: TRBV13
abundance: NA
j_gene: TRBJ1-1
d_gene: NA

CDR3nt: TGTGCCAGCAGTTTAAGAACGCCCGGGATCGGGGGGTTGTATTTT
CDR3aa: CASSLRTPGIGGLYF
v_gene: TRBV27
abundance: many
j_gene: TRBJ1-5
d_gene: NA

CDR3nt: TGCAGCGTTGAGGGGACAGGCGGTGAAAAACTGTTTTTT
CDR3aa: CSVEGTGGEKLFF
v_gene: TRBV29-1
abundance: NA
j_gene: TRBJ1-4
d_gene: TRBD1

CDR3nt: TGCGCCAGCAGCTTGGAAGGGGGGGCGCAAGGCTATGGCTACACCTTC
CDR3aa: CASSLEGGAQGYGYTF
v_gene: TRBV5-1
abundance: NA
j_gene: TRBJ1-2
d_gene: NA

CDR3nt: TGTGCCAGCAGTGCCCGACTAGCGCTTAGCACAGATACGCAGTATTTT
CDR3aa: CASSARLALSTDTQYF
v_gene: TRBV27
abundance: NA
j_gene: TRBJ2-3
d_gene: TRBD2

CDR3nt: TGTGCCAGCATCAGGGGCCAGAATGAAAAACTGTTTTTT
CDR3aa: CASIRGQNEKLFF
v_gene: TRBV2
abundance: NA
j_gene: TRBJ1-4
d_gene: NA

CDR3nt: TGTGCCAGCAGCTTAGGTTTGGACAGCGGCTATGGCTACACCTTC
CDR3aa: CASSLGLDSGYGYTF
v_gene: TRBV5-4
abundance: NA
j_gene: TRBJ1-2
d_gene: NA

CDR3nt: TGCGCCAGCAGCCATGGACTAGCGGGAGCGAACACCGGGGAGCTGTTTTTT
CDR3aa: CASSHGLAGANTGELFF
v_gene: TRBV4-3
abundance: NA
j_gene: TRBJ2-2
d_gene: TRBD2

CDR3nt: TGTGCCAGTCGACAGGGAAGTGGCTACACCTTC
CDR3aa: CASRQGSGYTF
v_gene: TRBV6-5
abundance: NA
j_gene: TRBJ1-2
d_gene: TRBD1

CDR3nt: TGTGCCAGCAGTGTTTCGGTTCCCCACAATCAGCCCCAGCATTTT
CDR3aa: CASSVSVPHNQPQHF
v_gene: TRBV2
abundance: NA
j_gene: TRBJ1-5
d_gene: NA

CDR3nt: TGTGCCAGCAGCTTCAGGGGCCTAAACACAGATACGCAGTATTTT
CDR3aa: CASSFRGLNTDTQYF
v_gene: TRBV5-6
abundance: NA
j_gene: TRBJ2-3
d_gene: NA

CDR3nt: TGCGCCAGCAGCTGGGAGCCAACTAATGAAAAACTGTTTTTT
CDR3aa: CASSWEPTNEKLFF
v_gene: TRBV5-1
abundance: NA
j_gene: TRBJ1-4
d_gene: NA

CDR3nt: TGTGCCAGTACCCCGGGACTTCTTAACACCGGGGAGCTGTTTTTT
CDR3aa: CASTPGLLNTGELFF
v_gene: TRBV19
abundance: NA
j_gene: TRBJ2-2
d_gene: NA

CDR3nt: TGCGCCAGCAGCTTCAGGATTTACAATCAGCCCCAGCATTTT
CDR3aa: CASSFRIYNQPQHF
v_gene: TRBV5-1
abundance: NA
j_gene: TRBJ1-5
d_gene: NA

CDR3nt: TGTGCCAGCAGCTTAGTAGCGGGCCCTTACAATGAGCAGTTCTTC
CDR3aa: CASSLVAGPYNEQFF
v_gene: TRBV7-6
abundance: NA
j_gene: TRBJ2-1
d_gene: TRBD2

CDR3nt: TGTGCCAGCACCTCAGAGTCGGGACAACAGACCCAGTACTTC
CDR3aa: CASTSESGQQTQYF
v_gene: TRBV2
abundance: NA
j_gene: TRBJ2-5
d_gene: NA

CDR3nt: TGCGCCAGCAGCTATACAGGGGCGAACACTGAAGCTTTCTTT
CDR3aa: CASSYTGANTEAFF
v_gene: TRBV5-1
abundance: NA
j_gene: TRBJ1-1
d_gene: TRBD1

CDR3nt: TGTGCCAGCAGTCCCCTGAGAGGCGAGAACACCGGGGAGCTGTTTTTT
CDR3aa: CASSPLRGENTGELFF
v_gene: TRBV28
abundance: NA
j_gene: TRBJ2-2
d_gene: NA

CDR3nt: TGTGCCGGCACCCAAACAGGACAGGGAGTATATGGCTACACCTTC
CDR3aa: CAGTQTGQGVYGYTF
v_gene: TRBV30
abundance: once
j_gene: TRBJ1-2
d_gene: TRBD1

CDR3nt: TGCAGTGCTAGTTCGGGAATCAACACTGAAGCTTTCTTT
CDR3aa: CSASSGINTEAFF
v_gene: TRBV20-1
abundance: NA
j_gene: TRBJ1-1
d_gene: NA

CDR3nt: TGTGCCAGCAGCTTAGCGAAGTCTAGCGGCCAAGAGACCCAGTACTTC
CDR3aa: CASSLAKSSGQETQYF
v_gene: TRBV7-9
abundance: NA
j_gene: TRBJ2-5
d_gene: TRBD2

CDR3nt: TGTGCCAGTCGAGAACAGCCTCAAAATCAGCCCCAGCATTTT
CDR3aa: CASREQPQNQPQHF
v_gene: TRBV19
abundance: NA
j_gene: TRBJ1-5
d_gene: NA

CDR3nt: TGTGCCAGCAGCTTAGATGCAGCGGGGGTCACAGATACGCAGTATTTT
CDR3aa: CASSLDAAGVTDTQYF
v_gene: TRBV7-9
abundance: few
j_gene: TRBJ2-3
d_gene: TRBD2

CDR3nt: TGTGCCAGCAGCCCAAACCCCGGGACAGCGTACACTGAAGCTTTCTTT
CDR3aa: CASSPNPGTAYTEAFF
v_gene: TRBV4-2
abundance: NA
j_gene: TRBJ1-1
d_gene: TRBD1

CDR3nt: TGTGCCACTAAGACAGCAATGACTGGAAACACCATATATTTT
CDR3aa: CATKTAMTGNTIYF
v_gene: TRBV6-6
abundance: NA
j_gene: TRBJ1-3
d_gene: NA

CDR3nt: TGTGCCAGCCGAGTACTTGACAGTAGCAATCAGCCCCAGCATTTT
CDR3aa: CASRVLDSSNQPQHF
v_gene: TRBV6-5
abundance: NA
j_gene: TRBJ1-5
d_gene: NA

CDR3nt: TGTGCCAGCAGTTATAGTTGGAGTACAGATACGCAGTATTTT
CDR3aa: CASSYSWSTDTQYF
v_gene: TRBV6-6
abundance: once
j_gene: TRBJ2-3
d_gene: NA